This T cell receptor (beta chain) was profiled in a study of cytomegalovirus exposure and HLA in healthy donors. Findings of the study overall: Later work associated roughly 15,000 TCR beta sequences with HLA alleles at 0.05 false discovery rate. Judged likely to be a sequencing artifact was a cluster of highly shared sequence variants. Immune exposure information available was restricted to CMV serostatus.

There are 16 residues in the CDR3. The germline gives CDR1 ENHRY, CDR2 SYGVKD. The V gene lost 3 bases and the J gene lost 2 bases, with 17 bases spanning the gap. Vbeta (60) and Jbeta (13) primers were used in the PCR. Assay used: immunoSEQ multiplex PCR; TCRdb lists only in-frame clones, some missing. Among some 150,000 clones, roughly 80% were seen once, and the ten largest hold 4.3%. Worth noting for this clone: As yet, its antigen is unknown.

Nominal health characterized the donors when sampled, though unrecorded immune exposures were likely. The sample taken for sequencing was PBMCs. The sequence was obtained from a man aged 40-50 years in good health and CMV-seronegative. V gene TRBV10-3 combines with J gene TRBJ2-7, with D perhaps TRBD2 (5 bases). The CDR3 region is CAISEGNTDSTYEQYF. CDR3 bases: TGTGCCATCAGTGAAGGCAACACGGACTCTACCTACGAGCAGTACTTC.